Below, 11 T cell receptor beta chains from the same sample are listed, as sequenced in a study of blood T cell repertoires in COVID-19. Profiling relied on immunoSEQ multiplex PCR, and the TCRdb table lists in-frame clones only, not all of them. The sample has 250,000 to 350,000 clones, more than 75% seen once. Sequenced sample: peripheral blood. These TCRs come from a woman aged 45-65 years with acute or convalescent COVID-19.

This clone came up once. This chain connects TRBV24-1 to TRBJ2-6; TRBD1 aligns across 9 bases. In germline, CDR1 is KGHDR, CDR2 SFDVKD. The CDR3 covers 21 residues. V lost 3 bases to trimming and J lost 0 bases; unmatched junction nucleotides: 14. The CDR3 nucleotides are TGTGCCACCAGTGATACCGGGACAGGGTCTTCTGGGTTCTCTGGGGCCAACGTCCTGACTTTC. Its protein is CATSDTGTGSSGFSGANVLTF.

V usage is TRBV6-4 and J usage is TRBJ2-3, with 9 positions matching TRBD2. This CDR3 is built from 14 residues. With V trimmed by 8 bases and J by 3 bases, 6 bases remained unmatched. Germline CDR1 is MRHNA and CDR2 is SNTAGT. CDR3 amino acids: CASRSGRSTDTQYF. The CDR3 region has the DNA TGTGCCAGCCGGAGCGGGAGGTCTACAGATACGCAGTATTTT.

The rearrangement links TRBV19 to TRBJ1-5; 8 bases are a match to TRBD1. V gave up 5 bases and J gave up 1 base; unmatched junction bases: 10. The CDR3 is made up of 17 amino acids. The germline V gene has CDR1 LNHDA and CDR2 SQIVND (reference sequence). The CDR3 region has the DNA TGTGCCAGTAGTTTCCGTCTGACAGGGGAGAGCAATCAGCCCCAGCATTTT. Translating gives CASSFRLTGESNQPQHF.

This clone was counted only a few times. The gene calls are TRBV6-6 and TRBJ2-5; 7 bases are shared with TRBD1. The CDR3 covers 14 residues. The V gene's germline CDR1 is MNHNY and CDR2 SVGAGI (reference sequence). The J segment lost 3 bases and the V segment lost 6 bases, leaving 7 bases of the junction unmatched. The CDR3 region is CASRDTGAKETQYF. CDR3 DNA sequence: TGTGCCAGCAGAGACACAGGGGCGAAAGAGACCCAGTACTTC.

The chain is built from TRBV15 and TRBJ2-5; TRBD2 matches at 10 bases. CDR1 and CDR2 from the germline V gene are LNHNV and YYDKDF (reference sequence). This CDR3 has 18 amino acids. Germline trimming cut 1 base from V and 5 bases from J; bases unmatched to any gene: 13. The CDR3 DNA reads TGTGCCACCAGCAGAGGGGGAGCGGGAGGGGCGAGGCGTGAGACCCAGTACTTC. It translates to CATSRGGAGGARRETQYF.

The rearrangement uses TRBV9 and TRBJ2-2; D not resolved. This CDR3 comprises 13 residues. Germline V gene sequence: CDR1 SGDLS, CDR2 YYNGEE. V was shortened by 5 bases and J by 8 bases, with 13 bases between the two germline ends. The CDR3 nucleotides are TGTGCCAGCAGTCAGCAGGATGGAGGGGAGCTGTTTTTT. Protein product: CASSQQDGGELFF. Variable domain in full (rest from reference TRBV9 and TRBJ2-2): DSGVTQTPKHLITATGQRVTLRCSPRSGDLSVYWYQQSLDQGLQFLIQYYNGEERAKGNILERFSAQQFPDLHSELNLSSLELGDSALYFCASSQQDGGELFFGEGSRLTVL.

This clone showed up just a few times. The chain uses TRBV2 and TRBJ2-7, with D tentatively TRBD2 (5 bases). The CDR3 is 14 residues long. With 6 bases removed from V and 2 bases from J, the gap between germline ends came to 14 bases. Germline lookup yields CDR1 SNHLY and CDR2 FYNNEI. The CDR3 spells CASRASGNTYEQYF. In DNA, the CDR3 is TGTGCCAGCAGAGCTTCCGGGAACACCTACGAGCAGTACTTC.

The chain joins TRBV5-1 to TRBJ2-7; tentatively, D is TRBD1 (6 bases). Germline V gives CDR1 SGHRS, CDR2 YFSETQ. The CDR3 has 13 amino acids. Trimming took 4 bases from V and 6 from J, leaving 14 bases between them. This CDR3 reads CASSGDTFGEQYF. The CDR3 coding sequence is TGCGCCAGCAGCGGGGACACATTCGGCGAGCAGTACTTC. Complete variable domain (other parts from reference TRBV5-1 and TRBJ2-7): KAGVTQTPRYLIKTRGQQVTLSCSPISGHRSVSWYQQTPGQGLQFLFEYFSETQRNKGNFPGRFSGRQFSNSRSEMNVSTLELGDSALYLCASSGDTFGEQYFGPGTRLTVT.

J is TRBJ2-4 and V is TRBV30; 7 bases line up with TRBD1. Germline-derived CDR1 and CDR2 are GTSNPN and SVGIG (reference sequence). This CDR3 contains 14 residues. V shed 6 bases and J 6 bases; nucleotides not matched to a gene: 11. The DNA for the CDR3 is TGTGCCTGTCAGACTCGGACAGGAGCAAACATTCAGTACTTC. It codes for CACQTRTGANIQYF.

This clone showed up just once. The J gene is TRBJ1-2, the V gene TRBV7-2; 7 bases agree with TRBD1. J gave up 7 bases and V 4 bases, and 12 bases lay outside the gene matches. The germline V gene encodes CDR1 SGHTA and CDR2 FQGNSA. The CDR3 totals 15 residues. The CDR3 reads CASSSSTGDVGGYTF. Here the CDR3 DNA reads TGTGCCAGCAGCTCCTCAACAGGGGATGTCGGTGGCTACACCTTC.

The chain recombines TRBV2 with TRBJ2-7; 9 bases fit TRBD2. The CDR3 extends over 16 amino acids. Germline V gene data show CDR1 as SNHLY and CDR2 as FYNNEI. Germline trimming cut 0 bases from V and 4 bases from J; bases unmatched to any gene: 7. CDR3 loop: CASSEAFAGGTYEQYF. The CDR3 nucleotides are TGTGCCAGCAGTGAAGCGTTCGCGGGAGGGACTTACGAGCAGTACTTC.